A single sample is the source of the 18 T cell receptor beta chains below, sequenced in a study of OX40 agonist ivuxolimab in advanced cancers. Produced via immunoSEQ multiplex PCR; TCRdb's table is partial and in-frame only. In the table there are under 50,000 clones, approximately 82% of which are singletons. The material sequenced was CD4+ or CD8+ T cells sorted from blood, taken in a trial of the OX40 agonist ivuxolimab. These receptors were taken from an adult with an advanced solid tumor such as melanoma, head and neck, liver or kidney cancer.

V usage is TRBV7-6 and J usage is TRBJ1-3; tentative D call: TRBD1 (5 bases). Germline V gene data show CDR1 as SGHVS and CDR2 as FNYEAQ. The CDR3 runs 16 residues. Between the trimmed V and J ends, which lost 3 bases and 0 bases, there was a span of 12 bases. The CDR3 coding sequence is TGTGCCAGCAGCTTGTTCGGGGGAGTCTCTGGAAACACCATATATTTT. Its translation is CASSLFGGVSGNTIYF.

V is TRBV2 and J is TRBJ1-4; D not certain. Germline CDR1 SNHLY, CDR2 FYNNEI. This CDR3 spans 14 amino acids. V was pared by 4 bases and J by 8 bases, with 14 bases between. The CDR3 DNA sequence: TGTGCCAGCAGTGTCTTGACGGCGATGGAAAAACTGTTTTTT. Protein sequence: CASSVLTAMEKLFF. The variable domain in full, with the rest retrieved from reference TRBV2 and TRBJ1-4, is EPEVTQTPSHQVTQMGQEVILRCVPISNHLYFYWYRQILGQKVEFLVSFYNNEISEKSEIFDDQFSVERPDGSNFTLKIRSTKLEDSAMYFCASSVLTAMEKLFFGSGTQLSVL.

This clone was seen a handful of times. This chain uses TRBV7-2 with TRBJ1-2; possible D gene TRBD1, 5 bases. The V end was cut by 7 bases, the J end by 6 bases, with 21 bases between. From germline, CDR1 is SGHTA and CDR2 FQGNSA. CDR3 length: 15 amino acids. DNA of the CDR3: TGTGCCAGCATGATAAGAATGGGGGGAGTCGATGGCTACACCTTC. Encoded protein: CASMIRMGGVDGYTF. Full variable domain (remainder filled in from reference TRBV7-2 and TRBJ1-2): GAGVSQSPSNKVTEKGKDVELRCDPISGHTALYWYRQSLGQGLEFLIYFQGNSAPDKSGLPSDRFSAERTGGSVSTLTIQRTQQEDSAVYLCASMIRMGGVDGYTFGSGTRLTVV.

The chain carries TRBV28 and TRBJ1-4; TRBD1 matches at 7 bases. Germline V gene data show CDR1 as MDHEN and CDR2 as SYDVKM. CDR3 length: 14 amino acids. With 6 bases clipped from V and 4 bases from J, the junction kept 5 bases outside the gene matches. The CDR3 reads CASRGTERNEKLFF. In DNA, the CDR3 is TGTGCCAGCAGGGGGACAGAGCGTAATGAAAAACTGTTTTTT.

The genes are TRBV4-3 and TRBJ2-6, with D unclear. Germline CDR1 LGHNA, CDR2 YSLEER. Trimming stripped 1 base from V and 0 bases from J, with 13 bases between. The CDR3 sequence is 18 residues long. CDR3 residues: CASSQGQATRSGANVLTF. In DNA form, the CDR3 reads TGCGCCAGCAGCCAAGGTCAAGCGACTCGCTCTGGGGCCAACGTCCTGACTTTC.

The genes are TRBV7-6 and TRBJ2-7; D is uncertain. The germline V and J ends were trimmed by 2 bases and 0 bases, with 8 bases remaining between them. This CDR3 region has 14 residues. The germline CDR1 and CDR2 sequences are SGHVS and FNYEAQ. CDR3 in DNA: TGTGCCAGCAGCTTAAATAGGTACTCCTACGAGCAGTACTTC. Residues: CASSLNRYSYEQYF.

The V call is TRBV7-2, the J call TRBJ1-3; D not resolved. This CDR3 has 14 residues. V lost 4 bases, J lost 4 bases, and 11 bases lay in between. The germline gives CDR1 SGHTA, CDR2 FQGNSA. CDR3 bases: TGTGCCAGCAGCTCTCAGGTGCTCGGAAACACCATATATTTT. Translated, it gives CASSSQVLGNTIYF.

The chain joins TRBV19 to TRBJ2-4, with 11 bases identical to TRBD1. Germline values: CDR1 LNHDA, CDR2 SQIVND (reference sequence). The length of the CDR3 is 19 residues. V gave up 3 bases and J gave up 2 bases; unmatched junction bases: 12. For the CDR3, the DNA is TGTGCCAGTAGTATGGTCCCAACCGGGACAGGGGGTCCCAAAAACATTCAGTACTTC. The encoded protein is CASSMVPTGTGGPKNIQYF.

This clone is categorized as medium-sized. The chain couples TRBV19 to TRBJ1-4; no clear D. Between the trimmed V and J ends, which lost 6 bases and 5 bases, there was a span of 7 bases. Germline values: CDR1 LNHDA, CDR2 SQIVND (reference sequence). The CDR3 is 12 amino acids. The CDR3 loop is CASRRINEKLFF. The CDR3 nucleotides read TGTGCCAGTAGACGGATCAATGAAAAACTGTTTTTT.

The chain employs TRBV4-1 and TRBJ2-3; 8 bases align to TRBD2. CDR3 size: 19 residues. V shed 7 bases and J 1 base; nucleotides not matched to a gene: 19. Germline V gene data show CDR1 as MGHRA and CDR2 as YSYEKL. The CDR3 protein is CASTKRDPRLARGTDTQYF. CDR3 nucleotide sequence: TGCGCCAGCACCAAAAGGGACCCGAGACTAGCGAGAGGCACAGATACGCAGTATTTT.

The rearrangement links TRBV21-1 to TRBJ2-7; the table's D call of TRBD2 was not tested on the DNA. TRBV21-1 is a pseudogene. CDR3 length: 23 amino acids. CDR3 in amino acids: CASSKNPVPPATSGPLVGYEQYF. CDR3 nucleotides: TGTGCCAGCAGCAAAAACCCCGTCCCCCCCGCGACTAGCGGGCCCCTGGTCGGCTACGAGCAGTACTTC.

The chain has TRBV27 and TRBJ1-3, with 7 bases fitting TRBD1. The ends lost 6 bases at V and 4 bases at J; junction bases unmatched: 9. The CDR3 is made up of 15 amino acids. CDR1 MNHEY and CDR2 SMNVEV come from the germline V gene (reference sequence). DNA of the CDR3: TGTGCCAGCAGCCGCGGCAGGGGGTTAGGAAACACCATATATTTT. Its protein is CASSRGRGLGNTIYF.

This clone is categorized as medium-sized. V and J are TRBV6-5 and TRBJ1-2, with a weak D call TRBD1 (5 bases). This CDR3 region has 13 residues. The germline V and J ends were trimmed by 6 bases and 1 base, with 9 bases remaining between them. Germline CDR1 reads MNHEY; CDR2 reads SVGAGI. This CDR3 reads CASSRQRNYGYTF. The CDR3 DNA is TGTGCCAGCAGCCGACAGCGTAACTATGGCTACACCTTC.

The gene calls are TRBV5-1 and TRBJ2-7; no definite D call. Germline V CDR1 and CDR2: SGHRS, YFSETQ. V was pared by 0 bases and J by 5 bases, with 12 bases between. This CDR3 has 14 residues. The chain's CDR3 is CASSLDSSYDEQYF. CDR3 nucleotides: TGCGCCAGCAGCTTGGACTCCTCGTATGACGAGCAGTACTTC.

The chain employs TRBV6-5 and TRBJ2-3; the D gene is possibly TRBD1 (6 bases). This CDR3 is 14 amino acids long. CDR1 MNHEY and CDR2 SVGAGI come from the germline V gene. Between the trimmed V and J ends, which lost 6 bases and 5 bases, there was a span of 15 bases. CDR3 sequence reads: CASRSAGAGDTQYF. The CDR3 nucleotides are TGTGCCAGCAGGTCCGCAGGGGCGGGAGATACGCAGTATTTT.

J is TRBJ2-7 and V is TRBV6-5; no clear D gene. This CDR3 is built from 16 residues. The germline CDR1 and CDR2 sequences are MNHEY and SVGAGI. Trimming took off 0 bases at V and 2 bases at J, with 14 bases between the two ends. CDR3 in DNA: TGTGCCAGCAGTTACTCTATCTCCAGTTTCGCCTACGAGCAGTACTTC. Translating it yields CASSYSISSFAYEQYF.

The J gene is TRBJ2-5, the V gene TRBV11-2; D possibly corresponds to TRBD2 (7 bases). Germline V lookup: CDR1 SGHAT, CDR2 FQNNGV. V lost 4 bases and J lost 7, with 19 bases in between. CDR3 size: 15 residues. CDR3 nucleotides: TGTGCCAGCAGCTCGACTAGCCAGGGGATGGGGACCCAGTACTTC. It codes for CASSSTSQGMGTQYF.

The chain couples TRBV18 to TRBJ2-7; D is tentatively TRBD1 or TRBD2 (6 bases each). Trimming cost V 0 bases and J 5 bases, with 14 bases left between them. CDR3 length equals 15 residues. In germline, CDR1 is KGHSH, CDR2 LQKENI. DNA for the CDR3: TGTGCCAGCTCACCACCGGGGGGCCGAGGGAACGAGCAGTACTTC. This encodes CASSPPGGRGNEQYF.